This TCR beta chain was recorded in a study of blood T cell repertoires in COVID-19 (dated by TCRdb to between 2020 and 2021). Context from the whole study: Collaborator samples came from the United States, Italy and Spain and covered acute and convalescent phases of COVID-19. The prospective study material was composed of cDNA or gDNA derived from T cells, B-cell-depleted T cells, or PBMCs. Deeply sampled blood TCRbeta repertoires from subjects exposed to, actively infected with, or recovered from COVID-19 were included in the dataset. The repertoires were made available in a free public database intended to serve as a resource for research on the immune response to SARS-CoV-2. Samples came from the ongoing ImmuneRACE study (first 160 participants) plus 1,254 subjects from 6 global collaborators. The sample metadata nearly always contained a de-identified subject ID, COVID-19 status, age in years and sex. HLA class I and class II types, where available, came from metadata supplied by the sample provider rather than from assay-based typing.

TCRbeta CDR3 regions were amplified from genomic DNA by means of the immunoSEQ Assay, a bias-controlled multiplex PCR. In the authors' own workflow: The number of nucleated cells in each sample was estimated from the amplification of reference gene primers within the assay. To quantify the absolute abundance of each unique TCRbeta CDR3 rearrangement, sequence reads were collapsed and filtered. For each sample, productive Simpson clonality was calculated by taking the square root of Simpson's diversity index across productive rearrangements. The immuneACCESS repertoire file appears here via TCRdb, limited to in-frame rearrangements. These files lack a portion of the clones; in checked studies, under half of the deficit traces to unresolved V genes, and the cause of the others is not known. V, J and clone size reflect that table, while D and trimming were determined from the DNA. This sample has more than 150,000 clones in its table, and around nine tenths of those were observed once. In total, the top ten clones hold less than 3% of the sample.

Each collaborating institution followed its own protocols to collect whole blood in K2EDTA tubes. For TCRbeta analysis, collaborators shipped samples as frozen whole blood, isolated PBMCs, or DNA extracted from either of those sample types. This clone has only a few counts. The target of this receptor is not known. No much larger clone exists at a distance of one base, and base qualities are not known. Broad study findings and their caveats: How much clinical and demographic metadata was included differed by source and by participant, and the metadata was provided uncurated.

From a lookup of the germline V gene, CDR1 and CDR2 are MDHEN and SYDVKM. Measured from the cysteine to the phenylalanine, the CDR3 is 13 residues long. Just CDR3 DNA is preserved here, 39 bases in frame from base 1. Relative to germline, V is 8 bases shorter and J is 5 bases shorter, with 10 bases between their ends. Recombination linked TRBV28 to TRBJ1-6; no D gene is confidently identified. The clonotype originates from a man between 35 and 55 years old with active or convalescent COVID-19. The sample was peripheral blood. The DNA sequence follows: TGTGCCAGCCTCTTACGGGATAATTCACCCCTCCACTTT. Its translation is CASLLRDNSPLHF.